This T cell receptor beta chain was profiled in a study of vaccination and CD4 T cells after COVID-19 (dated by TCRdb to 2021 to 2024). Context from the whole study: Convalescent patients had a positive SARS-CoV-2 result on nasal swab PCR, and of these patients, several had mild disease and one had severe disease. Participants got two doses of the Pfizer-BioNTech BNT162b2 vaccine (n=8) or two doses of the Moderna mRNA-1273 vaccine (n=2). In around 10 COVID-19 convalescent patients and 4 infection-naive healthy vaccine recipients, researchers compared the spike-specific CD4+ TCR repertoire from before mRNA vaccination with the repertoire from after. Post-COVID blood samples were collected from convalescent patients a median of approximately 100 days after diagnosis, with a range of about 30 to 170 days. Control cultures used a CEFX viral epitope pool as positive control, an HIV-1 Nef peptide pool as negative control, or no peptide. Post-vaccine blood samples were obtained a median of approximately 74 days after the second vaccine dose, with a range of about 14 to 250 days. The convalescent cohort comprised six males and four females, including two Hispanic individuals, seven Caucasians, two Asians and one multiracial person. Overlapping spike peptide pools from SARS-CoV-2 and from the common cold coronaviruses HCoV-NL63, HCoV-OC43 and HCoV-229E were used as culture stimuli. Study-wide conclusions, independent of this receptor: Only a relatively small number of convalescent patients were included in the study, and early timepoints following natural infection were not analyzed. Nearly all vaccine-specific clones in convalescent patients (304 of 307) were mono-reactive for SARS-CoV-2 spike rather than cross-reactive with common cold coronaviruses. Among convalescent patients, a median roughly 84% of the SARS-CoV-2-reactive clones seen after vaccination appeared only after vaccination, which suggests priming specific to the vaccine. An increase in the median number of SARS-CoV-2-reactive clonotypes from 20 to 25 after infection to a few dozen after vaccination was observed, but the change was not found to be significant.

The method behind the library was PCR. DNA from cultured CD4+ T cells underwent TCR sequencing with the Oncomine TCR Beta short-read assay at the Johns Hopkins FTIC core. The QIAamp micro DNA kit was used to extract genomic DNA from the cultured CD4+ T cells. Oncomine TCR Beta libraries made from cultured CD4+ T cells were pooled using unique dual indexes and sequenced on an Illumina iSeq 100. The authors' analysis ran thus. Non-productive sequences were removed, and CDR3s not starting with C, not ending with F or W, or shorter than 7 amino acids were discarded. The MANAFEST web application was used to identify antigen-specific clonotypes by comparing peptide-stimulated wells against reference wells and other culture wells. To be called positive, a clone needed an FDR below 0.05, an odds ratio above 5, and a productive frequency above 0.1% in at least two of three replicate wells. Cross-reactive clonotypes were defined as significantly expanded in both SARS-CoV-2 spike wells and at least one common cold coronavirus spike condition. Levenshtein distances (stringdist) and unrooted phylogenetic trees (ape) in R version 3.6.1 were used to assess CDR3 homology. TCRdb reprocessed the public reads (quality trimming at Q25 with fastp, clone calling with MiXCR) and kept in-frame beta chains. All rows with the same CDR3 protein become a single entry with the most common DNA and genes. The V and J calls here are based on TCRdb, not the publication. The sample table records around 14,000 distinct CDR3 sequences; 55% to 65% of these occur just once. The ten largest clones take up roughly 14% of the sample.

What the treatment or condition label conveys for this sample: roughly ten-day PBMC culture with coronavirus spike peptide pools or control peptides (ViraFEST assay). The study used the ViraFEST assay, which expanded antigen-specific T cells with peptide pools and then identified expanded clonotypes by TCR sequencing. Positive SARS-CoV-2 PCR tests in the convalescent patients dated from March to December 2020, before Alpha, Beta and Delta variants emerged in the United States. Each well held 2.2 million or so PBMCs cultured with 9 to 10 ug/ml peptide pools in IMDM containing approximately 4.8% human AB serum and approximately 10 IU/ml IL-2. On days 3 and 7, half of the culture medium was replaced with fresh IL-2-containing medium. After about 10 days of culture, CD4+ T cells were isolated by negative selection using the EasySep CD4+ T cell isolation kit. Ficoll-Paque Plus gradient centrifugation was used to isolate PBMCs from whole blood, and the isolated PBMCs were then either used fresh or cryopreserved at -140C. Culture conditions were generally each tested in triplicate wells.

This clonotype was seen only once. This clone's antigen is unknown. Base qualities were left out, and no much larger clone turns up one base away. One read alone is weak evidence. There are 15 amino acids in the CDR3, from cysteine to phenylalanine inclusive. Only the CDR3 part of the read is kept: 45 bases, read in frame from the first base. V is cut back by 6 bases and J by 3 bases, with 10 bases in the junction unmatched. The chain is encoded by TRBV12-3 or TRBV12-4 joined to TRBJ2-7, with TRBD1 identical over 8 junction bases. Sequenced sample: CD4+ T cells from blood, cultured in vitro. This receptor was obtained from a human donor who had recovered from COVID-19. The encoded CDR3 is CASRGGQAMFYEQYF. The nucleotides read TGTGCCAGCAGAGGGGGACAGGCCATGTTCTACGAGCAGTACTTC.